The rows below give T cell receptor beta chains drawn from one sample of a study of blood T cell repertoires in COVID-19. TCRdb keeps only in-frame clones here, not all; method: immunoSEQ multiplex PCR. The data show tens of thousands of clones, with roughly 80% seen just once and 3.8% held by the top ten. The specimen sequenced was PBMCs or T cells enriched from blood (not recorded which). The receptors originated from a woman aged 40 to 50 with acute COVID-19. The CDR3 runs from the conserved cysteine through the conserved F or W. D genes are given only for firm matches. Rows may omit the clone size; those that give it use once, few, many or a size class.

>.|TRBJ1-5|.|13|TRBV6-5
TGTGCCAGCAGTTTGAGGGACAATCAGCCCCAGCATTTT
CASSLRDNQPQHF
>TRBD1|TRBJ1-5|.|15|TRBV11-2
TGTGCCAGCAGCTTAACGACAGGGGGCTTGGAGCCCCAGCATTTT
CASSLTTGGLEPQHF
>TRBD1|TRBJ2-7|.|17|TRBV11-2
TGTGCCAGCAGCTTGATCCCGGGACAGGGGACTAACTACGAGCAGTACTTC
CASSLIPGQGTNYEQYF
>.|TRBJ2-1|few|12|TRBV10-3
TGTGCCATCAGTCAGTCTGAGGGTGAGCAGTTCTTC
CAISQSEGEQFF
>.|TRBJ1-4|few|14|TRBV18
TGTGCCAGCTCACCGAAAAATAGTGGTGAAAAACTGTTTTTT
CASSPKNSGEKLFF
>TRBD1|TRBJ2-2|.|14|TRBV14
TGTGCCAGCAGCCGAAGGGGGCGACTCGGGGAGCTGTTTTTT
CASSRRGRLGELFF
>TRBD1|TRBJ2-2|few|14|TRBV19
TGTGCCAGTAGTACAAACAGGGGTAGCGGGGAGCTGTTTTTT
CASSTNRGSGELFF
>.|TRBJ1-3|.|13|TRBV29-1
TGCAGCGTTGGACAGGCCACTGGAAACACCATATATTTT
CSVGQATGNTIYF
>TRBD1|TRBJ1-4|.|18|TRBV23-1
TGCGCCAGCAGTCACAACCGGGACAGGCGAGCAACTAATGAAAAACTGTTTTTT
CASSHNRDRRATNEKLFF
>.|TRBJ2-5|.|15|TRBV7-9
TGTGCCAGCAGCTTAGGGGGCACAGGGCTGGAGACCCAGTACTTC
CASSLGGTGLETQYF
>TRBD2|TRBJ2-2|few|15|TRBV7-9
TGTGCCAGCAGCTTACTAGCGGGAGCTGCCGGGGAGCTGTTTTTT
CASSLLAGAAGELFF
>TRBD1|TRBJ1-6|once|16|TRBV19
TGTGCCAGTAGTATTGGTTCGGGACAGGTTAATTCACCCCTCCACTTT
CASSIGSGQVNSPLHF
>.|TRBJ1-3|.|15|TRBV28
TGTGCCAGCAGTTTGGGCGACATCTCTGGAAACACCATATATTTT
CASSLGDISGNTIYF
>.|TRBJ1-1|.|12|TRBV19
TGTGCCAGTAGTTTACAGAACACTGAAGCTTTCTTT
CASSLQNTEAFF
>.|TRBJ1-2|.|14|TRBV3-1/TRBV3-2
TGTGCCAGCAGCCGCACAGGGCCTTCAGGGGGCTACACCTTC
CASSRTGPSGGYTF
>.|TRBJ1-5|.|17|TRBV7-8
TGTGCCAGCAGCTTAGTTGGTGGGGAGTTCCGCAATCAGCCCCAGCATTTT
CASSLVGGEFRNQPQHF
>.|TRBJ2-3|.|15|TRBV4-1
TGCGCCAGCAGCCAAGATTTTCGAGGGACAGATACGCAGTATTTT
CASSQDFRGTDTQYF
>TRBD1|TRBJ1-6|.|14|TRBV6-6
TGTGCCAGCAGTCGGGACAGGGAAGTTTCACCCCTCCACTTT
CASSRDREVSPLHF
>.|TRBJ2-5|.|17|TRBV3-1/TRBV3-2
TGTGCCAGCAGCCAAGGGTCAGCTGGGGGGGGCAAAAAGACCCAGTACTTC
CASSQGSAGGGKKTQYF
>.|TRBJ2-1|.|15|TRBV3-1/TRBV3-2
TGTGCCAGCAGCCAAAGTGACAGGGGAGGGAATGAGCAGTTCTTC
CASSQSDRGGNEQFF
>.|TRBJ1-5|once|12|TRBV6-5
TGTGCCAGCAGGAGGGAAGCTCAGCCCCAGCATTTT
CASRREAQPQHF
>.|TRBJ2-3|.|14|TRBV4-1
TGCGCCAGCAGCCAAGCTCCGGGAACAGATACGCAGTATTTT
CASSQAPGTDTQYF
>.|TRBJ1-5|.|17|TRBV3-1/TRBV3-2
TGTGCCAGCAGCCAAGATCGGCAGCCTGGAGGTGATCAGCCCCAGCATTTT
CASSQDRQPGGDQPQHF
>TRBD2|TRBJ2-7|.|14|TRBV19
TGTGCCAGTAGCCCCGGGACTACACGCTACGAGCAGTACTTC
CASSPGTTRYEQYF
>TRBD1|TRBJ2-3|.|15|TRBV3-1/TRBV3-2
TGTGCCAGCAGCCAGCGACAGGGACGCACAGATACGCAGTATTTT
CASSQRQGRTDTQYF
>TRBD1|TRBJ1-1|.|15|TRBV11-2
TGTGCCAGCAGCATTCTCAGGGGGCGGGACACTGAAGCTTTCTTT
CASSILRGRDTEAFF
>TRBD2|TRBJ2-2|few|14|TRBV19
TGTGCCAGTAGTTTGACTAGCGGCACCGGGGAGCTGTTTTTT
CASSLTSGTGELFF
>.|TRBJ2-7|.|12|TRBV5-6
TGTGCCAGCAGCTTCCAGCGCTACGAGCAGTACTTC
CASSFQRYEQYF
>.|TRBJ1-2|.|12|TRBV6-5
TGTGCCAGCAGCCAGACAGATTATGGCTACACCTTC
CASSQTDYGYTF
>.|TRBJ2-2|.|16|TRBV5-1
TGCGCCAGCAGCTTATCGGGAGTCGATAACACCGGGGAGCTGTTTTTT
CASSLSGVDNTGELFF
>.|TRBJ2-5|.|15|TRBV15
TGTGCCACCAGCAGAGATGGAGGCGTGGAAGAGACCCAGTACTTC
CATSRDGGVEETQYF
>.|TRBJ2-2|.|14|TRBV10-1
TGCGCCAGCAGTGAGTCTAATGAGGGCGGGGAGCTGTTTTTT
CASSESNEGGELFF
>TRBD2|TRBJ2-1|once|17|TRBV27
TGTGCCAGCAGTTTAATGGGGACTAGCGGGAGCTACAATGAGCAGTTCTTC
CASSLMGTSGSYNEQFF
>.|TRBJ2-7|.|13|TRBV9
TGTGCCAGCAGCACCCCGACCGGGGTCGAGCAGTACTTC
CASSTPTGVEQYF
>.|TRBJ1-6|.|15|TRBV27
TGTGCCAGCAAGATGACAGCGATCTATAATTCACCCCTCCACTTT
CASKMTAIYNSPLHF
>TRBD1|TRBJ2-1|.|16|TRBV28
TGTGCCAGCAGTACCCGGACAGGGGGCGCTTTTAGTGAGCAGTTCTTC
CASSTRTGGAFSEQFF
>TRBD2|TRBJ2-5|.|15|TRBV5-4
TGTGTCAGCAGCTTGGACGGCGGGAGGCGCGAGACCCAGTACTTC
CVSSLDGGRRETQYF
>.|TRBJ1-1|.|16|TRBV10-3
TGTGCCATCAGTGAGTCCCCCGGGGGGGGATACACTGAAGCTTTCTTT
CAISESPGGGYTEAFF
>.|TRBJ1-1|few|15|TRBV4-1
TGCGCCAGCAGCCAAGGGGGCCAAATGAACACTGAAGCTTTCTTT
CASSQGGQMNTEAFF
>TRBD1|TRBJ1-2|.|15|TRBV6-2/TRBV6-3
TGTGCCAGCAGTTACTCGGGACAGCGCTGGGGAGGCTACACCTTC
CASSYSGQRWGGYTF
>TRBD2|TRBJ2-1|.|12|TRBV12-3/TRBV12-4
TGTGCCAGCTGGCCGGGAGGCGATGAGCAGTTCTTC
CASWPGGDEQFF
>.|TRBJ2-7|.|12|TRBV28
TGTGCCAGCAGTTTCAGTAACTACGAGCAGTACTTC
CASSFSNYEQYF
>TRBD2|TRBJ2-2|.|16|TRBV7-3
TGTGCCAGCAGGAAAGGGGTAGCGGGAGGTACCGGGGAGCTGTTTTTT
CASRKGVAGGTGELFF
>.|TRBJ1-4|.|15|TRBV9
TGTGCCAGCAGCGTCGAGGACAGAGTAGAGGAAAAACTGTTTTTT
CASSVEDRVEEKLFF
>TRBD2|TRBJ2-3|.|12|TRBV12-3/TRBV12-4
TGTGCCAGCAGGAATAGCGGGACGACGCAGTATTTT
CASRNSGTTQYF
>TRBD2|TRBJ2-1|.|17|TRBV2
TGTGCCAGCGAAGGACTAGCGGGAGAAGGGACCTACAATGAGCAGTTCTTC
CASEGLAGEGTYNEQFF
>.|TRBJ1-3|.|16|TRBV7-6
TGTGCCAGCAGCTTAGGCGCAGGGTTGGGAGGAAACACCATATATTTT
CASSLGAGLGGNTIYF
>.|TRBJ1-5|.|13|TRBV5-6
TGTGCCAGAGCCCGTAAGGGGGATCAGCCCCAGCATTTT
CARARKGDQPQHF
>.|TRBJ1-1|once|11|TRBV10-2
TGCGCCAGCAAGTCGGGAGGTGAAGCTTTCTTT
CASKSGGEAFF
>.|TRBJ1-5|.|14|TRBV28
TGTGCCAGCAGTTTGCAGGTTAGCAATCAGCCCCAGCATTTT
CASSLQVSNQPQHF
>TRBD2|TRBJ2-1|.|16|TRBV14
TGTGCCAGCAGCCTAGGACTAGCGGGGTCCTACAATGAGCAGTTCTTC
CASSLGLAGSYNEQFF
>TRBD1|TRBJ2-7|.|15|TRBV19
TGTGCCAGTACCCAGAGGGGACAGGGCTCCTACGAGCAGTACTTC
CASTQRGQGSYEQYF
>.|TRBJ1-2|.|15|TRBV6-5
TGTGCCAGCAGTTACCTCCAGACCCAGGGCTATGGCTACACCTTC
CASSYLQTQGYGYTF
>TRBD1|TRBJ1-1|.|13|TRBV11-2
TGTGCCAGCAGTCGACAGGGCTTGACTGAAGCTTTCTTT
CASSRQGLTEAFF